In its sample, the clone carrying this T cell receptor (beta chain) was seen many times. MiXCR was run by TCRdb on the PCR reads, yielding one entry per CDR3 protein. The sample lists just under 650,000 distinct CDR3 sequences; 20% were seen once. The CDR3 runs to 15 residues. V was trimmed by 0 bases and J by 0 bases, leaving 8 bases between them. The germline gives CDR1 MGHRA, CDR2 YSYEKL. This sample stems from a study of molecular identifiers for immune sequencing clone quantification. This sequence joins TRBV4-1 and TRBJ1-2; D not resolved. This receptor was taken from a human donor in good health. Some libraries in this study had Jurkat cell RNA spiked in. The sequenced sample was naive CD8+ T cells from blood, with Jurkat cell RNA spiked in. Subset reported: FACS-sorted CD8+CD4-CCR7+CD45RA+ naive T cells. CDR3: CASSQDTDPNYGYTF. In DNA form, the CDR3 reads TGCGCCAGCAGCCAAGATACAGATCCTAACTATGGCTACACCTTC.